The source of this T cell receptor beta chain is a study of OX40 agonist ivuxolimab in advanced cancers. Turning to the overall study: Ivuxolimab was a fully human IgG2 agonistic monoclonal antibody targeting the costimulatory receptor OX40 (CD134). Intravenous ivuxolimab was administered to patients every 2 weeks at six dose levels: 0.01, 0.1, 0.3, 1.5, 3 and 10 mg/kg. Of the approximately 53 patients in dose escalation, around 19 had hepatocellular carcinoma, approximately 15 had melanoma, 9 had renal cell carcinoma and 9 had head and neck cancer. In the dose-escalation cohort, around 80% of patients were male, and the mean age was approximately 60 years with a range of roughly 23 to 79. Patients were allowed to have had prior anti-PD-1, anti-PD-L1 or anti-CTLA-4 therapy, and 40% of the dose-escalation patients had previously received checkpoint inhibitors. Partial responses occurred in three dose-escalation patients: two with cutaneous melanoma and one with hepatocellular carcinoma. Peripheral TCRbeta sequencing was intended to test whether TCR sequence diversity was altered and clonal T-cell expansion was caused by ivuxolimab. The monotherapy dose-escalation portion (N of about 49 patients) of the phase I ivuxolimab trial is reported in the paper. What the work shows at the level of the full study, not this receptor alone: Clonal expansion of both CD4+ and CD8+ blood T cells was observed from baseline to week 6 at doses 0.1 to 3.0 mg/kg. The antigen specificity of the peripheral T cells that underwent clonal expansion was not determined. Partial responders in the 0.1-3.0 mg/kg groups had among the lowest normalized peripheral clonal expansion, especially among CD8+ T cells. After ivuxolimab, expanded clones were on average more numerous among CD8+ T cells than among CD4+ T cells. Low levels of normalized T-cell clonal expansion were also seen in some patients who did not respond.

This clone was observed a few times. Its antigen is unknown. Base qualities are not at hand, and no much larger clone is one base apart. Patients with a history of autoimmune disease or receiving systemic immunosuppression were excluded from the trial. In every dose cohort, peripheral blood was drawn for TCR sequencing at baseline, cycle 4 day 1, and cycle 7 day 1. The samples were taken from a phase I, first-in-human, multicenter, open-label dose-escalation trial of ivuxolimab. Adults with locally advanced or metastatic melanoma, renal cell carcinoma, hepatocellular carcinoma or head and neck squamous cell carcinoma were enrolled in the trial. Before TCR sequencing, CD4+ and CD8+ T cells were separately sorted from peripheral blood. Its CDR3 holds 14 amino acids, cysteine through phenylalanine. Of all the DNA, just the CDR3 is kept, 42 bases in frame from base 1. Per the germline V gene, SGHRS is the CDR1 and YFSETQ is the CDR2. The germline V and J ends show losses of 5 bases and 6 bases respectively, and no gene match explains 2 bases of the junction.

For sequencing of the TCRbeta CDR3 region, genomic DNA was extracted from the sorted cells. The immunoSEQ Assay was used for sequencing of TCRbeta CDR3 regions. The table was pulled from immuneACCESS by TCRdb, which kept in-frame rearrangements only. Such tables lose some clones; where checked, under half of the loss comes from unresolved V genes, and the rest has no known cause. For this sample there are some 45,000 clones; 84% appear just once. 2% to 3% of the sample comes from the top ten. This TCR was sampled from an adult with an advanced solid tumor such as melanoma, head and neck, liver or kidney cancer. The material sequenced was CD4+ or CD8+ T cells sorted from blood, taken in a trial of the OX40 agonist ivuxolimab. Recombination linked TRBV5-1 to TRBJ1-6, and 10 junctional nucleotides match TRBD1. The CDR3 protein is CASRGTGANSPLHF. The nucleotides read TGCGCCAGCAGAGGGACAGGGGCTAATTCACCCCTCCACTTT.